A single T cell receptor beta chain is shown here with its context. As yet, its antigen is unknown. These data belong to a study of shared clonotypes between healthy human individuals. Overall study results and limits: Few donors limited the genetic and exposure-history diversity represented. Compared with clonotypes that all four donors shared, non-shared clonotypes had lower generation probabilities.

Trimming removed 2 bases from V and 1 base from J, with 12 bases in between. This CDR3 is 15 amino acids long. The germline V gene has CDR1 MNHEY and CDR2 SMNVEV (reference sequence). Generated by immunoSEQ multiplex PCR, the TCRdb table keeps only in-frame clones and is missing some. The sample lists some 690,000 clones; around 91% were seen once. The rearrangement links TRBV27 to TRBJ2-7; D is possibly TRBD1 or TRBD2 (6 bases each). The source material was memory CD8+ T cells from PBMCs. As for subset: CD45RO+ cells pooled with CCR7-negative TemRA cells. The clonotype originates from a man younger than 35 in good health. Some clones in this sample may be carry-over from other donors' samples. For the CDR3, the DNA is TGTGCCAGCAGTTTAAGGGGGACTCCATCCTACGAGCAGTACTTC. This gives the protein CASSLRGTPSYEQYF.